This TCR beta chain was obtained from a study of T cell responses to AZD1222 COVID-19 vaccine. Study-wide points: After the peak T cell response, and only then, were repertoires sampled.

The protocol was immunoSEQ multiplex PCR, while the TCRdb copy is restricted to in-frame clones and leaves out a portion. The table shows 150,000 to 190,000 clones, with 90% occurring only once. This CDR3 region has 16 residues. The germline V gene encodes CDR1 SGHVS and CDR2 FNYEAQ. V lost 0 bases to trimming and J lost 5 bases, with 14 bases between them. Only one count was recorded for this clone. Its matching antigen is unknown. Sample: peripheral blood, taken on day 0 of AZD1222 vaccination. The rearrangement links TRBV7-6 to TRBJ1-5, with D unresolved. The clonotype comes from an adult in good health. CDR3 DNA: TGTGCCAGCAGCTTAGCCCCAGACCCTCGTGATCAGCCCCAGCATTTT. It encodes CASSLAPDPRDQPQHF.